One sample yielded the 6 T cell receptor beta chains listed below, sequenced in a study of cytomegalovirus exposure and HLA in healthy donors. The PCR employed 60 Vbeta primers together with 13 Jbeta primers. Some clones are missing from TCRdb's copy, which holds only in-frame ones; the method was immunoSEQ multiplex PCR. The sample has some 120,000 clones, roughly four fifths seen once. Sequencing was carried out using PBMCs. The source of these receptors is a man between 18 and 29 years old in good health and CMV-seronegative.

This chain links TRBV5-6 with TRBJ2-7; D may be TRBD1 (5 bases). The germline V gene encodes CDR1 SGHDT and CDR2 YYEEEE. The CDR3 runs to 15 residues. Trimming cost V 8 bases and J 2 bases, with 20 bases left between them. In nucleotides, the CDR3 is TGTGCCAGTTCGCGAGACAGAGTTTCCACCTACGAGCAGTACTTC. It codes for CASSRDRVSTYEQYF.

The chain employs TRBV6-5 and TRBJ1-2, with a weak D call TRBD1 (5 bases). The V gene's germline CDR1 is MNHEY and CDR2 SVGAGI. This CDR3 contains 12 residues. CDR3 nucleotides: TGTGTCGCCAGGGACTTCAGAAATGGCTACACCTTC. Its translation: CVARDFRNGYTF.

The rearrangement uses TRBV5-1 and TRBJ2-3; TRBD2 aligns across 10 bases. This CDR3 has 16 amino acids. V trimming: 4 bases; J trimming: 4 bases; junction bases outside the gene matches: 9. Germline CDR1 reads SGHRS; CDR2 reads YFSETQ. The CDR3 sequence is CASSPITSGVADTQYF. CDR3 sequence (DNA): TGCGCCAGCAGCCCTATAACTAGCGGGGTAGCAGATACGCAGTATTTT.

The rearrangement uses TRBV11-2 and TRBJ2-7; 7 nucleotides match TRBD1. With 1 base clipped from V and 10 bases from J, the junction kept 4 bases outside the gene matches. Germline V gene sequence: CDR1 SGHAT, CDR2 FQNNGV. The CDR3 runs 12 residues. DNA of the CDR3: TGTGCCAGCAGCTTAGCGCGACAGGGCCAGTACTTC. Translation: CASSLARQGQYF.

This clone was counted once. This sequence joins TRBV6-1 and TRBJ2-1; D is perhaps TRBD2 (6 bases). The CDR3 runs to 13 residues. Trimming left V 2 bases short and J 10 bases short, with 12 bases between. Germline CDR1 MNHNS, CDR2 SASEGT. The CDR3, as DNA: TGTGCCAGCAGTGAACAACGCCGGGGGGAGCAGTTCTTC. As protein: CASSEQRRGEQFF.

The chain uses TRBV5-4 and TRBJ1-2, with TRBD1 identical over 8 bases. With 5 bases clipped from V and 6 bases from J, the junction kept 3 bases outside the gene matches. Germline CDR1 is SGHNT and CDR2 is YYREEE (reference sequence). The length of the CDR3 is 12 residues. The CDR3 DNA is TGTGCCAGCAGGTCGACAGGGGATGGCTACACCTTC. Amino acids: CASRSTGDGYTF.